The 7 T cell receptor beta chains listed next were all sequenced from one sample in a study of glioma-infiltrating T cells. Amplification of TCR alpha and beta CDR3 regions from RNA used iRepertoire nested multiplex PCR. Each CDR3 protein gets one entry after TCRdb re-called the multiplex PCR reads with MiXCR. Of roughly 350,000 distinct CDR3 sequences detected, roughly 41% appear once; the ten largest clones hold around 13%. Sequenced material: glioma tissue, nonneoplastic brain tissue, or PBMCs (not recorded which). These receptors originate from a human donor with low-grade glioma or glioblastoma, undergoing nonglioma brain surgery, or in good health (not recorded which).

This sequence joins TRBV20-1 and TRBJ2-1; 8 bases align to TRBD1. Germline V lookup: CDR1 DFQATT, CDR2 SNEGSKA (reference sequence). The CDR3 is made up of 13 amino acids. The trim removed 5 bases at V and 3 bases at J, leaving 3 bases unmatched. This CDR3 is CSAGGQDYNEQFF. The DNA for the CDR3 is TGCAGTGCTGGGGGACAGGACTACAATGAGCAGTTCTTC.

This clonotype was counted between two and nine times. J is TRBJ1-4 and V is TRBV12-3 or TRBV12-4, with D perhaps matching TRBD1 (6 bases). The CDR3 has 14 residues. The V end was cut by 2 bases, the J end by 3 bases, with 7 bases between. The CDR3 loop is CASSLYRANEKLFF. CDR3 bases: TGTGCCAGCAGTTTATACAGGGCTAATGAAAAACTGTTTTTT.

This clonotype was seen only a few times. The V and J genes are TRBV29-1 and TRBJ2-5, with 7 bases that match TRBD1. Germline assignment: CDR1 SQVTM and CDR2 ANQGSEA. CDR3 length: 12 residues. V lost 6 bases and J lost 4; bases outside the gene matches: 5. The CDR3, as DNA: TGCAGCGTGGAGACAGGGAGAGAGACCCAGTACTTC. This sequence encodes CSVETGRETQYF.

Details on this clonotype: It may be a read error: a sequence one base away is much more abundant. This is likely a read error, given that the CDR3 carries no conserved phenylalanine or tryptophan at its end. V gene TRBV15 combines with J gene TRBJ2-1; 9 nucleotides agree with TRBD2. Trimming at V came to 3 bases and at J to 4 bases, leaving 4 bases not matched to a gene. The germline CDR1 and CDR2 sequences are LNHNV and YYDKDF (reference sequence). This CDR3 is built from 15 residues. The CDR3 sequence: CATSRTSGLYNEQFY. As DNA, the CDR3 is TGTGCCACCAGCAGGACTAGCGGCCTTTACAATGAGCAGTTCTAC.

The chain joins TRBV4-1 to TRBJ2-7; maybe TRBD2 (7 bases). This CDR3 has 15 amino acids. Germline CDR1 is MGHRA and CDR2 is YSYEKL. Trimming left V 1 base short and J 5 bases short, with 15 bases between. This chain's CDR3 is CASSQGGGIQDEQYF. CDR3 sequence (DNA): TGCGCCAGCAGCCAAGGGGGGGGCATTCAGGACGAGCAGTACTTC.

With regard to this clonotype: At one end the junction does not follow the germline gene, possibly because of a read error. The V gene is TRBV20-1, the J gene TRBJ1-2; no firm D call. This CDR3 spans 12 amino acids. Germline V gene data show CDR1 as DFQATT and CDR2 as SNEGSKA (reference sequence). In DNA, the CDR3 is TGCAGTGCTAGAGCTGGGAACTATGCCTACACCTTC. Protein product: CSARAGNYAYTF.

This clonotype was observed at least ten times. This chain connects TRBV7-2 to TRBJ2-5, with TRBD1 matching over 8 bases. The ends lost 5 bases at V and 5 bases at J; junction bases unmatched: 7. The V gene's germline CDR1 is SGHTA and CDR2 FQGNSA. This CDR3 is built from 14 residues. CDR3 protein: CASSTQTGAETQYF. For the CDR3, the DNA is TGTGCCAGCAGCACCCAGACAGGGGCCGAGACCCAGTACTTC.